The 21 T cell receptor beta chains in this list originate from one sample, sequenced in a study of cytomegalovirus exposure and HLA in healthy donors (dated by TCRdb to the late 2010s). Libraries were built with the immunoSEQ multiplex PCR assay. For the multiplex PCR, a mixture combining 60 forward primers for TCR Vbeta segments and 13 reverse primers for TCR Jbeta segments was used. TCRdb stores this immuneACCESS table with in-frame sequences only. Part of the clones is absent; in the studies checked, under half of the shortfall reflects unresolved V genes, and no reason is known for the rest. The sample table lists approximately 220,000 clones, 65% to 75% of them with a count of one. The ten largest clones add up to less than 2% of the sample. The sample consisted of PBMCs. These receptors were obtained from a young woman in good health and CMV-seronegative.

J is TRBJ1-1 and V is TRBV30; D call uncertain. The V end was cut by 4 bases, the J end by 0 bases, with 9 bases between. The germline gives CDR1 GTSNPN, CDR2 SVGIG (reference sequence). The CDR3 is 13 residues long. The CDR3: CAWNVQMNTEAFF. The CDR3 DNA sequence: TGTGCCTGGAACGTACAGATGAACACTGAAGCTTTCTTT. Together with reference TRBV30 and TRBJ1-1, the CDR3 gives the full variable domain: SQTIHQWPATLVQPVGSPLSLECTVEGTSNPNLYWYRQAAGRGLQLLFYSVGIGQISSEVPQNLSASRPQDRQFILSSKKLLLSDSGFYLCAWNVQMNTEAFFGQGTRLTVV.

This rearrangement joins TRBV2 to TRBJ2-1; D is unclear. Per the germline V gene, CDR1 is SNHLY and CDR2 is FYNNEI. The CDR3 spans 12 residues. Trimming shortened V by 2 bases and J by 10 bases, and 9 bases separated the two germline ends. CDR3 sequence (DNA): TGTGCCAGCAGTGAATGGGCCTTGGAGCAGTTCTTC. Its translation: CASSEWALEQFF.

J is TRBJ1-5 and V is TRBV6-5; weak D call: TRBD1 (5 bases). Germline assignment: CDR1 MNHEY and CDR2 SVGAGI. The CDR3 has 13 amino acids. Trimming left V 6 bases short and J 5 bases short, with 11 bases between. CDR3 sequence reads: CASSVQAHQPQHF. CDR3 DNA: TGTGCCAGCAGCGTACAGGCCCATCAGCCCCAGCATTTT.

The rearrangement links TRBV30 to TRBJ1-4; D is perhaps TRBD1 (5 bases). From germline, CDR1 is GTSNPN and CDR2 SVGIG (reference sequence). Between the trimmed V and J ends, which lost 2 bases and 12 bases, there was a span of 10 bases. The CDR3 length is 11 residues. This chain's CDR3 is CAWSRTRQLFF. The CDR3 bases are TGTGCCTGGAGTAGGACAAGACAACTGTTTTTT. The whole variable domain, remainder taken from reference TRBV30 and TRBJ1-4, is SQTIHQWPATLVQPVGSPLSLECTVEGTSNPNLYWYRQAAGRGLQLLFYSVGIGQISSEVPQNLSASRPQDRQFILSSKKLLLSDSGFYLCAWSRTRQLFFGSGTQLSVL.

This clone was counted between two and nine times. The chain has TRBV19 and TRBJ2-7, with a tentative D call TRBD2 (6 bases). The V end was cut by 3 bases, the J end by 1 base, with 13 bases between. This CDR3 comprises 15 residues. Germline V gene data show CDR1 as LNHDA and CDR2 as SQIVND (reference sequence). The CDR3 protein is CASSIRLGRSYEQYF. CDR3 nucleotide sequence: TGTGCCAGTAGTATTCGGCTGGGGAGGTCCTACGAGCAGTACTTC. The full variable domain, completed using reference TRBV19 and TRBJ2-7, is DGGITQSPKYLFRKEGQNVTLSCEQNLNHDAMYWYRQDPGQGLRLIYYSQIVNDFQKGDIAEGYSVSREKKESFPLTVTSAQKNPTAFYLCASSIRLGRSYEQYFGPGTRLTVT.

V gene TRBV4-2 combines with J gene TRBJ1-4; D not certain. The V end lost 5 bases, the J end lost 8 bases, and 18 bases lay between the germline ends. The CDR3 consists of 15 residues. In germline, CDR1 is LGHNA, CDR2 YNFKEQ. For the CDR3, the DNA is TGTGCCAGCAGCTTGAGGAGTACCAATGGGGAAAAACTGTTTTTT. Amino acids: CASSLRSTNGEKLFF.

The chain uses TRBV4-3 and TRBJ2-7, with 12 bases identical to TRBD2. The CDR3 extends over 14 amino acids. Germline V lookup: CDR1 LGHNA, CDR2 YSLEER. With V trimmed by 4 bases and J by 3 bases, 1 base remained unmatched. The CDR3 here is CASSRLAGVYEQYF. The CDR3 DNA is TGCGCCAGCAGCCGACTAGCGGGGGTCTACGAGCAGTACTTC.

The chain combines TRBV27 with TRBJ2-1; TRBD1 is a possible D gene (6 bases). The V gene's germline CDR1 is MNHEY and CDR2 SMNVEV (reference sequence). The CDR3 has 16 amino acids. The V end was cut by 4 bases, the J end by 5 bases, with 18 bases between. Here the CDR3 DNA reads TGTGCCAGCAGTTCATGGAGCACACAGGGTGACAATGAGCAGTTCTTC. It specifies CASSSWSTQGDNEQFF.

The chain carries TRBV2 and TRBJ2-7; 14 bases line up with TRBD2. Germline lookup yields CDR1 SNHLY and CDR2 FYNNEI. V was clipped by 6 bases and J by 6 bases; unmatched bases: 4. This CDR3 region has 14 residues. The CDR3 sequence is CASRTSGRAGEQYF. The DNA of the CDR3 is TGTGCCAGCAGGACTAGCGGGAGGGCCGGCGAGCAGTACTTC.

J is TRBJ1-1 and V is TRBV15, with a possible D match to TRBD1 (5 bases). Trimming shortened V by 0 bases and J by 7 bases, and 18 bases separated the two germline ends. The CDR3 totals 16 residues. Looked up from germline, CDR1 is LNHNV and CDR2 is YYDKDF (reference sequence). The CDR3 DNA reads TGTGCCACCAGCAGAGATCTAGGGGTGGGTCTGGGTGAAGCTTTCTTT. This sequence encodes CATSRDLGVGLGEAFF.

The V call is TRBV4-1, the J call TRBJ2-4, with 7 bases identical to TRBD2. Germline lookup yields CDR1 MGHRA and CDR2 YSYEKL. V lost 6 bases and J lost 2; bases outside the gene matches: 4. This CDR3 has 14 amino acids. CDR3 in DNA: TGCGCCAGCAGTGCGGGGGTGCCCAAAAACATTCAGTACTTC. This translates into CASSAGVPKNIQYF.

V usage is TRBV27 and J usage is TRBJ2-5; no reliable D call. The V end was cut by 4 bases, the J end by 5 bases, with 17 bases between. This CDR3 is 15 amino acids long. Germline V gene data show CDR1 as MNHEY and CDR2 as SMNVEV (reference sequence). The DNA for the CDR3 is TGTGCCAGCAGTTCAACTTCCGTGAGAGAGGAGACCCAGTACTTC. It codes for CASSSTSVREETQYF.

V gene TRBV7-2 combines with J gene TRBJ2-2; 11 bases map to TRBD2. The ends lost 5 bases at V and 2 bases at J; junction bases unmatched: 4. Germline CDR1 reads SGHTA; CDR2 reads FQGNSA. The CDR3 covers 16 residues. The CDR3 sequence: CASSAGLAVNTGELFF. CDR3 nucleotides: TGTGCCAGCAGCGCGGGACTAGCGGTTAACACCGGGGAGCTGTTTTTT. Variable domain in full (rest from reference TRBV7-2 and TRBJ2-2): GAGVSQSPSNKVTEKGKDVELRCDPISGHTALYWYRQSLGQGLEFLIYFQGNSAPDKSGLPSDRFSAERTGGSVSTLTIQRTQQEDSAVYLCASSAGLAVNTGELFFGEGSRLTVL.

On this clone itself: Other nucleotide sequences in the sample specify the same CDR3. This sequence joins TRBV6-1 and TRBJ1-2; weak D call: TRBD1 (5 bases). Trimming removed 0 bases from V and 5 bases from J, with 7 bases in between. Germline values: CDR1 MNHNS, CDR2 SASEGT. This CDR3 has 13 residues. The CDR3 nucleotides read TGTGCCAGCAGTGAAGCGGGGGGTTATGGCTACACCTTC. This codes for CASSEAGGYGYTF.

The rearrangement uses TRBV19 and TRBJ1-1; D is unclear. The V gene lost 5 bases and the J gene lost 8 bases, with 9 bases spanning the gap. This CDR3 region has 11 residues. The germline V gene encodes CDR1 LNHDA and CDR2 SQIVND (reference sequence). CDR3 region: CASSRPREAFF. CDR3 coding DNA: TGTGCCAGTAGTCGTCCGAGAGAAGCTTTCTTT.

J is TRBJ1-6 and V is TRBV6-1; D uncertain. CDR1 is MNHNS and CDR2 is SASEGT in the germline V gene. Trimming shortened V by 7 bases and J by 0 bases, and 7 bases separated the two germline ends. The CDR3 has 14 residues. The CDR3 reads CASIEFSYNSPLHF. Here the CDR3 DNA reads TGTGCCAGCATCGAGTTCTCCTATAATTCACCCCTCCACTTT.

This clone occurred a few times. This chain connects TRBV29-1 to TRBJ1-1; no firm D call. The CDR3 consists of 10 residues. Trimming removed 7 bases from V and 6 bases from J, with 9 bases in between. CDR1 and CDR2 (germline): SQVTM, ANQGSEA. The CDR3 bases are TGCAGCGGGGAAGACGCTGAAGCTTTCTTT. It encodes CSGEDAEAFF.

The chain links TRBV28 to TRBJ1-1; no definite D call. The V end was cut by 2 bases, the J end by 1 base, with 8 bases between. The CDR3 length is 14 residues. Per the germline V gene, CDR1 is MDHEN and CDR2 is SYDVKM. The CDR3: CASSLGPPNTEAFF. The CDR3 nucleotides are TGTGCCAGCAGTTTAGGGCCCCCGAACACTGAAGCTTTCTTT.

The rearrangement uses TRBV6-1 and TRBJ1-1; D possibly corresponds to TRBD1 (5 bases). This CDR3 is 13 amino acids long. V was pared by 8 bases and J by 5 bases, with 15 bases between. Germline V gene data show CDR1 as MNHNS and CDR2 as SASEGT. CDR3 loop: CASSVMGGTEAFF. CDR3 in DNA: TGTGCCAGCTCCGTGATGGGGGGAACTGAAGCTTTCTTT.

In its sample, this clone was seen a few times. This chain joins TRBV27 and TRBJ1-2; 9 positions agree with TRBD1. The CDR3 runs to 13 residues. Germline V gene data show CDR1 as MNHEY and CDR2 as SMNVEV (reference sequence). Unmatched junction bases numbered 6, after V lost 5 bases and J lost 8 bases. Here the CDR3 DNA reads TGTGCCAGCAGTCCCCGGGACAGGGCGGGCTACACCTTC. Its protein is CASSPRDRAGYTF.

The chain is built from TRBV11-3 and TRBJ1-1; no clear D gene. Germline loops: CDR1 SGHNT, CDR2 YENEEA. This CDR3 is built from 13 residues. The V gene lost 2 bases and the J gene lost 3 bases, with 7 bases spanning the gap. CDR3 residues: CASSLSVDTEAFF. The CDR3 bases are TGTGCCAGCAGCTTATCGGTGGACACTGAAGCTTTCTTT.